These T cell receptor beta chains were read from a single sample in a study of human T cells and chemical hapten exposure. TCRdb used MiXCR to reprocess the RACE reads, holding one entry per CDR3 protein. The table includes under 50,000 distinct CDR3 sequences, roughly 13% detected once. The sequences come from whole blood, collected in connection with sensitization to the hapten diphenylcyclopropenone (DPC). All receptors come from a woman aged 40 to 50 with alopecia areata. Some clones in this sample may be carry-over from other donors' samples. Each CDR3 is given with its conserved first and last residue. D genes are given only for firm matches. Where a row states a size, it is once, few, many or the class of an expanded clone; other rows omit it.

v_call	d_call	j_call	clone_size	cdr3_nt	cdr3_aa
TRBV28	TRBD1	TRBJ1-2	NA	TGTGCCAGCAGCCTTTCGGCAGGGGGGGACTATGGCTACACCTTC	CASSLSAGGDYGYTF
TRBV19	NA	TRBJ1-5	many	TGTGCCAGTAGTACCCGCCTAGGCAGCCATCAGCCCCAGCATTTT	CASSTRLGSHQPQHF
TRBV11-2	NA	TRBJ2-1	medium-sized	TGTGCCAGCGCAGAGGGGTTAGGCTACAATGAGCAGTTCTTC	CASAEGLGYNEQFF
TRBV6-1	NA	TRBJ1-4	many	TGTGCCAGCAGGACAGCTTGGGATGAAAAACTGTTTTTT	CASRTAWDEKLFF
TRBV10-3	NA	TRBJ1-2	few	TGTGCCAAAGCGGTAAATCCTAACTATGGCTACACCTTC	CAKAVNPNYGYTF
TRBV28	NA	TRBJ2-7	NA	TGTGCCAGCAGTCGGCCCCCCGGAAGTGAGCAGTACTTC	CASSRPPGSEQYF
TRBV10-2	TRBD2	TRBJ2-5	NA	TGCGCCACGCGAGCGGGGGTACAAGAGACCCAGTACTTC	CATRAGVQETQYF
TRBV18	TRBD1	TRBJ1-5	many	TGTGCCAGCTCACCGGCAGGGGGCCAGCCCCAGCATTTT	CASSPAGGQPQHF
TRBV5-1	NA	TRBJ1-1	many	TGCGCCAGCAGGGACAACTTGAACACTGAAGCTTTCTTT	CASRDNLNTEAFF
TRBV28	NA	TRBJ1-1	many	TGTGCCAGCAGGGATACTTTGAACACTGAAGCTTTCTTT	CASRDTLNTEAFF
TRBV5-1	TRBD1	TRBJ1-1	few	TGCGCCAGCAGCTTGGGGGACAGTTCCATGAACACTGAAGCTTTCTTT	CASSLGDSSMNTEAFF
TRBV7-3	NA	TRBJ2-1	many	TGTGCCAGCAGCTTGGGGGTTGACAATGAGCAGTTCTTC	CASSLGVDNEQFF
TRBV5-1	TRBD1	TRBJ2-3	many	TGCGCCAGCAGCTTGGACAGGGGCGCAGATACGCAGTATTTT	CASSLDRGADTQYF
TRBV7-2	NA	TRBJ2-4	few	TGTGCCAGCAGCTTAGGGAGGGCCAAAAACATTCAGTACTTC	CASSLGRAKNIQYF
TRBV10-1	NA	TRBJ2-6	few	TGCGCCAGCAGTGAAACCGGGGCCAACGTCCTGACTTTC	CASSETGANVLTF
TRBV4-3	NA	TRBJ2-7	NA	TGCGCCAGCAGCCCGGGGCAGAACGAGCAGTACTTC	CASSPGQNEQYF
TRBV29-1	TRBD2	TRBJ2-7	NA	TGCAGCGTTAGGCTAGCGGCCTACGAGCAGTACTTC	CSVRLAAYEQYF
TRBV28	TRBD1	TRBJ1-1	few	TGTGCCAGCAGTCATGCAGGGGGGATCATGAACACTGAAGCTTTCTTT	CASSHAGGIMNTEAFF
TRBV6-2/TRBV6-3	TRBD2	TRBJ2-1	NA	TGTGCCAGCAGTTACTCACCAACTAGCGGGATCTACAATGAGCAGTTCTTC	CASSYSPTSGIYNEQFF
TRBV20-1	TRBD2	TRBJ2-2	many	TGCAGTGCTCGACCCTCAGCGGGGAGGGCCAACACCGGGGAGCTGTTTTTT	CSARPSAGRANTGELFF
TRBV29-1	NA	TRBJ1-1	NA	TGCAGCGTTGAAATAGCTACCACTGATGGAGCTTTCTTT	CSVEIATTDGAFF
TRBV10-1	NA	TRBJ2-3	few	TGCGCCAGCAGCGGACGGGCTGCAGATACGCAGTATTTT	CASSGRAADTQYF
TRBV10-3	NA	TRBJ2-7	many	TGTGCCATCAGTGAGTATTCCTACGAGCAGTACTTC	CAISEYSYEQYF
TRBV7-2	NA	TRBJ2-1	few	TGTGCCAGCAGCTTAGGGGGGCCAAACAATGAGCAGTTCTTC	CASSLGGPNNEQFF
TRBV29-1	TRBD1	TRBJ2-1	many	TGCAGCGTGGGACAGGGAACGCAGTTCTTC	CSVGQGTQFF
TRBV7-2	TRBD1	TRBJ1-2	NA	TGTGCCAGCAGCTTGGGGACAGGGAGTGTTTATGGCTACACCTTC	CASSLGTGSVYGYTF
TRBV12-3/TRBV12-4	TRBD2	TRBJ2-4	many	TGTGCCAGCAGTTCCGGGGAGGGGACGGGGGGCATTCAGTACTTC	CASSSGEGTGGIQYF
TRBV5-1	NA	TRBJ2-4	many	TGCGCCAGCAGCTTGGCTAGCCAGATAGCCAAAAACATTCAGTACTTC	CASSLASQIAKNIQYF
TRBV9	NA	TRBJ2-6	NA	TGTGCCAGCAGCGTAGGATGGAGGTCTGGGGCCAACGTCCTGACTTTC	CASSVGWRSGANVLTF
TRBV28	NA	TRBJ1-1	many	TGTGCCAGCAGTTGGACCGGGCCAGAAGCTTTCTTT	CASSWTGPEAFF
TRBV18	TRBD2	TRBJ2-7	many	TGTGCCAGCTCACCGGGAGCGGGAGCGGGTGAGCAGTACTTC	CASSPGAGAGEQYF
TRBV2	NA	TRBJ1-6	NA	TGTGCCAGCCATGGGTCCGAGATATATTATAATTCACCCCTCCACTTT	CASHGSEIYYNSPLHF
TRBV2	NA	TRBJ2-7	few	TGTGCCAGCAGAATAGCTAGCGTCCCCTCCTACGAGCAGTACTTC	CASRIASVPSYEQYF
TRBV29-1	NA	TRBJ1-4	NA	TGCAGCGGCACTACAGGGCCAAATGAAAAACTGTTTTTT	CSGTTGPNEKLFF
TRBV5-1	TRBD1	TRBJ2-5	many	TGCGCCAGCAGACGGACAGGGGGCGAGGAAGAGACCCAGTACTTC	CASRRTGGEEETQYF
TRBV12-3/TRBV12-4	NA	TRBJ1-1	NA	TGTGCCAGCAGTTTACTGGGAGAGGTCACTGAAGCTTTCTTT	CASSLLGEVTEAFF
TRBV6-2/TRBV6-3	NA	TRBJ2-2	few	TGTGCCAGCAGTTACAGCACCGGGGAGCTGTTTTTT	CASSYSTGELFF
TRBV27	TRBD1	TRBJ2-1	NA	TGTGCCAGCAGCCTGGTACCGGGACAGGGCTACAATGAGCAGTTCTTC	CASSLVPGQGYNEQFF
TRBV6-2/TRBV6-3	NA	TRBJ2-5	NA	TGTGCCAGCAGTTATCGTTCAGAGACCCAGTACTTC	CASSYRSETQYF